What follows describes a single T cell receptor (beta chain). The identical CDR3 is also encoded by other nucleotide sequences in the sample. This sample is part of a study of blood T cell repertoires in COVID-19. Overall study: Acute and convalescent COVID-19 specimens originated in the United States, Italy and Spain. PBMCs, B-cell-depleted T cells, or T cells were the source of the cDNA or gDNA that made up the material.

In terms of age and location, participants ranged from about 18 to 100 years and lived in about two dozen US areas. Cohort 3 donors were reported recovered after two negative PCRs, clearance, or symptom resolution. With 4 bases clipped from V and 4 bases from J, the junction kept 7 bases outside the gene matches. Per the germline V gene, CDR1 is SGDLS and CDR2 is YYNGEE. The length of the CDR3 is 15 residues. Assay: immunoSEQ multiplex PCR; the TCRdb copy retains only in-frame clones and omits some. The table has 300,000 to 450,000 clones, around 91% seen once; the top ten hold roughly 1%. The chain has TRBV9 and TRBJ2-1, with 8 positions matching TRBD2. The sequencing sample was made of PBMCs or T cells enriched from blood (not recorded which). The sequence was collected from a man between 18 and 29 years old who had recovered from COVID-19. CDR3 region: CASSSSGGRYNEQFF. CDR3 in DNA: TGTGCCAGCAGCTCCAGCGGGGGACGGTACAATGAGCAGTTCTTC.